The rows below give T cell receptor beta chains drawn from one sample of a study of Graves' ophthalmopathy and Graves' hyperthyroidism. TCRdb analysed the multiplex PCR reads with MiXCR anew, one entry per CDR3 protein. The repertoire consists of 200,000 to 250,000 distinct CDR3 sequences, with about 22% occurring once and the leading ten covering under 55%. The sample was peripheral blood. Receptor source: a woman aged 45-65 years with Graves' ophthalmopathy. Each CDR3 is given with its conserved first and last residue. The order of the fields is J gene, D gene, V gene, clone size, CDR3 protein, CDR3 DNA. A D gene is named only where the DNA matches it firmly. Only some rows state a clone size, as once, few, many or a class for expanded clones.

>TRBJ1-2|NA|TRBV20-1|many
CSASIMGPGSGYTF
TGCAGTGCTAGTATCATGGGGCCTGGCAGCGGCTACACCTTC
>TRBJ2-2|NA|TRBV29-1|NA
CSVDSFTGELFF
TGCAGCGTTGATAGCTTTACCGGGGAGCTGTTTTTT
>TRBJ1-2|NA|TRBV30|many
CAWSPNDNYGYTF
TGTGCCTGGAGTCCCAATGACAACTATGGCTACACCTTC
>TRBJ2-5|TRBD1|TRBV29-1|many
CSVGTGYETQYF
TGCAGCGTCGGGACAGGTTACGAGACCCAGTACTTC
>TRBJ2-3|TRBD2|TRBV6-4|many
CASSPTSGSTDTQYF
TGTGCCAGCAGCCCTACTAGCGGGAGCACAGATACGCAGTATTTT
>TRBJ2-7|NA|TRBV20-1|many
CSARDGLAYEQYF
TGCAGTGCTAGAGATGGGCTAGCCTACGAGCAGTACTTC
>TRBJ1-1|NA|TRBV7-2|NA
CASSLGSYTEAFF
TGTGCCAGCAGCTTAGGTTCGTACACTGAAGCTTTCTTT
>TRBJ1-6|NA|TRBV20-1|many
CSASGVSGSPLHF
TGCAGTGCTAGCGGGGTTTCGGGTTCACCCCTCCACTTT
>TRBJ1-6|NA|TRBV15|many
CATSTGYNSPLHF
TGTGCCACATCGACGGGGTATAATTCACCCCTCCACTTT
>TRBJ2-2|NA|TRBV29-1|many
CSVEVHRGGTGELFF
TGCAGCGTTGAAGTGCACAGGGGGGGTACCGGGGAGCTGTTTTTT
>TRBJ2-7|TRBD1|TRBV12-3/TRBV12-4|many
CASSPDRGYEQYF
TGTGCCAGCAGCCCTGACAGGGGTTACGAGCAGTACTTC
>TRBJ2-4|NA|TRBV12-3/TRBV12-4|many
CASSSPGQRQMIQYF
TGTGCCAGCAGTTCACCCGGACAGCGACAAATGATTCAGTACTTC
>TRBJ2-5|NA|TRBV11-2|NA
CASSFSWGETQYF
TGTGCCAGCAGCTTTTCATGGGGAGAGACCCAGTACTTC
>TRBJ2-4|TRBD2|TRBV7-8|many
CASSSIIAGKNIQYF
TGTGCCAGCAGCTCGATAATAGCGGGGAAAAACATTCAGTACTTC
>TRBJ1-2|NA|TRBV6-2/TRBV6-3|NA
CASTRRGGADGYTF
TGTGCCAGCACTAGGAGGGGGGGAGCGGATGGCTACACCTTC
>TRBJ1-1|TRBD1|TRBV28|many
CASRGTGGVYTEAFF
TGTGCCAGCAGAGGTACAGGGGGCGTTTACACTGAAGCTTTCTTT
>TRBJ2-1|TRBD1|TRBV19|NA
CASSMWPGQTYNEQFF
TGTGCCAGTAGTATGTGGCCGGGACAGACCTACAATGAGCAGTTCTTC
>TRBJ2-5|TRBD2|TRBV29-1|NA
CSVYTSGRVETQYF
TGCAGCGTTTATACTAGCGGGAGGGTTGAGACCCAGTACTTC
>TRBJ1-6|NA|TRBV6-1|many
CASSQQSSYNSPLHF
TGTGCCAGCAGTCAACAGAGCTCCTATAATTCACCCCTCCACTTT
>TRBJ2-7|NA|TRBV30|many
CACGRSPYEQYF
TGTGCCTGTGGTAGGTCTCCCTACGAGCAGTACTTC
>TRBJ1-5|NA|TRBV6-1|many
CASRDTSNQPQHF
TGTGCCAGCAGAGACACTAGCAATCAGCCCCAGCATTTT
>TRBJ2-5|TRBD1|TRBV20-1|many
CSATTGGGETQYF
TGCAGTGCTACCACAGGGGGCGGTGAGACCCAGTACTTC